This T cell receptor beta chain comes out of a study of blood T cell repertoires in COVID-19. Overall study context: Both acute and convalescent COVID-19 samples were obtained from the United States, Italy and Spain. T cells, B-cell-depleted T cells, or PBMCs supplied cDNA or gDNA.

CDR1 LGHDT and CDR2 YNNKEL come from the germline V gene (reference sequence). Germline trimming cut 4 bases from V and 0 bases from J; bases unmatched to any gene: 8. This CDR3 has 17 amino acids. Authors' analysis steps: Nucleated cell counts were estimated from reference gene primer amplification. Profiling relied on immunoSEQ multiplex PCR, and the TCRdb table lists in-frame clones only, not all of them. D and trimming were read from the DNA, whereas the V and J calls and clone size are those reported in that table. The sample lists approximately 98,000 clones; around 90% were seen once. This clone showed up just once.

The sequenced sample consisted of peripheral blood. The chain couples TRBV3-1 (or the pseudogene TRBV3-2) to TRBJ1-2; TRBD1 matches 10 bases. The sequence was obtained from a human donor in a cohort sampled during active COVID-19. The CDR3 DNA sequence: TGTGCCAGCAGCCTGGACAGGGGGGGGCGAGCTAACTATGGCTACACCTTC. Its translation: CASSLDRGGRANYGYTF.